The next 10 T cell receptor beta chains were all read from a single sample in a study of human T cells and chemical hapten exposure. Time point here: patch test 1, 2 weeks after DPC sensitization. Regarding treatment: therapeutic diphenylcyclopropenone sensitization with weekly scalp DPC. TCRdb passed the RACE reads through MiXCR, listing each CDR3 protein once. The sample has about 49,000 distinct CDR3 sequences, about a tenth seen once. The sequencing used whole blood, collected in connection with sensitization to the hapten diphenylcyclopropenone (DPC). The receptor source for this set is a woman between 50 and 59 years old with alopecia areata. Some clones in this sample may be carry-over from other donors' samples.

This clonotype was seen repeatedly, ten times or more. This rearrangement joins TRBV5-1 to TRBJ1-1, with no clear D. Per the germline V gene, CDR1 is SGHRS and CDR2 is YFSETQ. The CDR3 runs to 11 residues. Trimming shortened V by 6 bases and J by 3 bases, and 6 bases separated the two germline ends. The CDR3 region has the DNA TGCGCCAGCAAGAGGGACACTGAAGCTTTCTTT. Protein sequence: CASKRDTEAFF.

This clonotype was detected ten times or more. The chain recombines TRBV20-1 with TRBJ1-1; weak D call: TRBD1 (6 bases). The CDR3 length is 15 residues. Germline V gene lookup returns CDR1 DFQATT and CDR2 SNEGSKA (reference sequence). V was cut by 7 bases and J by 1 base, with 19 bases left in between. CDR3 bases: TGCAGTGTCACAACACCGGGACAAGGGAACACTGAAGCTTTCTTT. Amino acid sequence: CSVTTPGQGNTEAFF.

This clonotype has at least ten counts. The V call is TRBV20-1, the J call TRBJ2-5; D is uncertain. Germline V gene lookup returns CDR1 DFQATT and CDR2 SNEGSKA (reference sequence). V gave up 3 bases and J gave up 1 base, with 6 bases separating them. CDR3 length: 12 residues. In DNA, the CDR3 is TGCAGTGCTAGTCACAGCCAAGAGACCCAGTACTTC. Translation gives CSASHSQETQYF.

This clonotype was seen repeatedly, ten times or more. The V and J genes are TRBV9 and TRBJ2-1; TRBD2 is a possible D gene (5 bases). V was cut by 4 bases and J by 4 bases, with 15 bases left in between. CDR1 and CDR2 from the germline V gene are SGDLS and YYNGEE. The CDR3 consists of 15 residues. CDR3 sequence (DNA): TGTGCCAGCAGCTTTGACTCCGGAGGTTACAATGAGCAGTTCTTC. Translating it yields CASSFDSGGYNEQFF.

Only a few counts were recorded for this clonotype. The rearrangement uses TRBV18 and TRBJ2-1, with D perhaps given as TRBD1 or TRBD2 (7 bases each). The ends were cut back, 3 bases at V and 6 bases at J, with 12 bases in the middle. Germline CDR1 KGHSH, CDR2 LQKENI. This CDR3 spans 14 amino acids. This chain's CDR3 is CASSPGGTANEQFF. CDR3 in DNA: TGTGCCAGCTCACCGGGGGGGACAGCCAATGAGCAGTTCTTC. The full variable domain, rest sourced from reference TRBV18 and TRBJ2-1, is NAGVMQNPRHLVRRRGQEARLRCSPMKGHSHVYWYRQLPEEGLKFMVYLQKENIIDESGMPKERFSAEFPKEGPSILRIQQVVRGDSAAYFCASSPGGTANEQFFGPGTRLTVL.

This clonotype has ten or more counts. The rearrangement uses TRBV27 and TRBJ2-7; 10 positions agree with TRBD2. V trimming: 4 bases; J trimming: 4 bases; junction bases outside the gene matches: 7. Germline assignment: CDR1 MNHEY and CDR2 SMNVEV (reference sequence). The CDR3 has 15 amino acids. DNA for the CDR3: TGTGCCAGCAGTTCCCCCACTAGCGGGAAATACGAGCAGTACTTC. Its protein product is CASSSPTSGKYEQYF.

The V and J genes are TRBV20-1 and TRBJ1-5, with 7 bases lining up with TRBD1. The germline V gene encodes CDR1 DFQATT and CDR2 SNEGSKA (reference sequence). The V segment lost 3 bases and the J segment 6 bases; nucleotides outside the gene matches: 5. The CDR3 covers 13 residues. This CDR3 reads CSASRGQGQPQHF. CDR3 nucleotide sequence: TGCAGTGCTAGTAGGGGGCAGGGTCAGCCCCAGCATTTT.

This clonotype was observed many times. The chain couples TRBV10-3 to TRBJ1-5; 7 nucleotides align to TRBD1. Losses at the gene ends were 6 bases for V and 4 bases for J; bases not matched to a gene: 6. CDR1 is ENHRY, CDR2 SYGVKD, per germline. This CDR3 has 14 residues. Written as DNA, the CDR3 is TGTGCCATCAGGGAAGGACAGGATAATCAGCCCCAGCATTTT. Its translation: CAIREGQDNQPQHF.

This clonotype has at least ten counts. CDR3 protein: CASSLRTIVRSTPGANVLTF. The CDR3, as DNA: TGTGCCAGCAGCTTACGCACAATAGTTCGGTCCACCCCTGGGGCCAACGTCCTGACTTTC. This chain links TRBV7-6 with TRBJ2-6; D gene ambiguous. The CDR3 is 20 residues long. V lost 2 bases to trimming and J lost 2 bases, with 22 bases between them. Germline CDR1 is SGHVS and CDR2 is FNYEAQ.

The CDR3 spells CASSSRAGGGETQYF. The CDR3 DNA follows: TGTGCCAGCAGCTCCCGAGCGGGGGGAGGAGAGACCCAGTACTTC. V gene TRBV7-9 combines with J gene TRBJ2-5; 9 nucleotides agree with TRBD2. Germline CDR1 and CDR2: SEHNR and FQNEAQ (reference sequence). V shed 4 bases and J 4 bases; nucleotides not matched to a gene: 7. The length of the CDR3 is 15 residues.